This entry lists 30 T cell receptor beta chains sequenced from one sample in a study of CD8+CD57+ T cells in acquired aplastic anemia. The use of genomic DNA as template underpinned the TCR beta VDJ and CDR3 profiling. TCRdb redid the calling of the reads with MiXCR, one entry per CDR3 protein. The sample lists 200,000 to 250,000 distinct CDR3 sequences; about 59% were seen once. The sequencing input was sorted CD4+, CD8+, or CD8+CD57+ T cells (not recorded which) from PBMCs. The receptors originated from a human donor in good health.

CDR3 nucleotide sequence: TGTGCCAGCAGCGGAATAGCGGACCAGGAAGAGACCCAGTACTTC. Translating it yields CASSGIADQEETQYF. The chain joins TRBV5-4 to TRBJ2-5; possibly TRBD2 for D (6 bases). The V end was cut by 4 bases, the J end by 3 bases, with 16 bases between. The CDR3 length is 15 residues. From germline, CDR1 is SGHNT and CDR2 YYREEE (reference sequence). Complete variable domain (other parts from reference TRBV5-4 and TRBJ2-5): ETGVTQSPTHLIKTRGQQVTLRCSSQSGHNTVSWYQQALGQGPQFIFQYYREEENGRGNFPPRFSGLQFPNYSSELNVNALELDDSALYLCASSGIADQEETQYFGPGTRLLVL.

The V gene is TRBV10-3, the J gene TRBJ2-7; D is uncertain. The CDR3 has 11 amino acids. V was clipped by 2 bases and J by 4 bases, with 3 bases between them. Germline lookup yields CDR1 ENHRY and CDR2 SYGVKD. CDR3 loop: CAISERYEQYF. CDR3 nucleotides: TGTGCCATCAGTGAGAGGTACGAGCAGTACTTC.

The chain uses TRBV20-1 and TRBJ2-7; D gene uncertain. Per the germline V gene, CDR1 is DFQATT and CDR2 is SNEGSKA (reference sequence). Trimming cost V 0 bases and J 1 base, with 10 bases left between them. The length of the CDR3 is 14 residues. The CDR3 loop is CSARDERSSYEQYF. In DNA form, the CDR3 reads TGCAGTGCTAGAGATGAAAGGAGTTCCTACGAGCAGTACTTC.

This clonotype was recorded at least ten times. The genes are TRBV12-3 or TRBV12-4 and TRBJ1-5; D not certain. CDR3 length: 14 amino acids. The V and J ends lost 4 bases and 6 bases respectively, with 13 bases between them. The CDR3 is CASSYTESGQPQHF. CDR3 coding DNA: TGTGCCAGCAGTTATACAGAGAGTGGTCAGCCCCAGCATTTT.

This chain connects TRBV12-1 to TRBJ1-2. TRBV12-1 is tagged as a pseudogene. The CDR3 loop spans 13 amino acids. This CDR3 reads CASSFGLNYGYTF. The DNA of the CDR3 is TGTGCCAGCAGCTTTGGACTCAACTATGGCTACACCTTC.

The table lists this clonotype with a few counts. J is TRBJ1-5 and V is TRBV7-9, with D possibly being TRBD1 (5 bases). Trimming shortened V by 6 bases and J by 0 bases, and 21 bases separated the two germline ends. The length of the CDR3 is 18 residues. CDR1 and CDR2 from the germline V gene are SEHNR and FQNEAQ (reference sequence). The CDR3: CASRRDATEGYSNQPQHF. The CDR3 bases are TGTGCCAGCAGAAGAGACGCAACCGAGGGGTATAGCAATCAGCCCCAGCATTTT.

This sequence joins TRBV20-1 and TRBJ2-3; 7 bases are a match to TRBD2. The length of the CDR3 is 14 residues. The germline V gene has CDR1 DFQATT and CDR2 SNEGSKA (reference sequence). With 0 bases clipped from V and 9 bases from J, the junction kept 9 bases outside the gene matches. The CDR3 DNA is TGCAGTGCTAGAGATTTAAGGGAGGGGCGGACGCAGTATTTT. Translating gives CSARDLREGRTQYF.

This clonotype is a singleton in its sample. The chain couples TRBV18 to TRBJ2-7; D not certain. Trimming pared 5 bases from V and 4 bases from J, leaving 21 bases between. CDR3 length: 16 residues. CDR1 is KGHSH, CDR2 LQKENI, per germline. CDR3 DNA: TGTGCCAGCTCATCGAAACTGGGGATAGACACATACGAGCAGTACTTC. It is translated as CASSSKLGIDTYEQYF. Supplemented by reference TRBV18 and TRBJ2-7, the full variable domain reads NAGVMQNPRHLVRRRGQEARLRCSPMKGHSHVYWYRQLPEEGLKFMVYLQKENIIDESGMPKERFSAEFPKEGPSILRIQQVVRGDSAAYFCASSSKLGIDTYEQYFGPGTRLTVT.

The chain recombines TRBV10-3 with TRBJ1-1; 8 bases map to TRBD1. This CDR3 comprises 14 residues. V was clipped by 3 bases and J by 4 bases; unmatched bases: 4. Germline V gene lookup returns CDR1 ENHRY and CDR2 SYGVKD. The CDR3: CAISDRGRPTEAFF. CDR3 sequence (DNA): TGTGCCATCAGTGACAGGGGGCGACCCACTGAAGCTTTCTTT.

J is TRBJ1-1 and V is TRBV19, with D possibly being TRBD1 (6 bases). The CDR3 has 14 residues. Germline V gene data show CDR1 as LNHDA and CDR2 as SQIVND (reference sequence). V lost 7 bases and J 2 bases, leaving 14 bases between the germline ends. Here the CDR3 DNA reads TGTGCCAGTACTCACAAAGGGGGAAACACTGAAGCTTTCTTT. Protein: CASTHKGGNTEAFF.

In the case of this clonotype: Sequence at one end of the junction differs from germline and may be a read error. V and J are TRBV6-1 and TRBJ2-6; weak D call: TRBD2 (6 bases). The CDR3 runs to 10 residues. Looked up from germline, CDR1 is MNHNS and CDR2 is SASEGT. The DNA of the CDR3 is TGTGCCAGCAGTGAAGTGGGGACTGCCTTT. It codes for CASSEVGTAF.

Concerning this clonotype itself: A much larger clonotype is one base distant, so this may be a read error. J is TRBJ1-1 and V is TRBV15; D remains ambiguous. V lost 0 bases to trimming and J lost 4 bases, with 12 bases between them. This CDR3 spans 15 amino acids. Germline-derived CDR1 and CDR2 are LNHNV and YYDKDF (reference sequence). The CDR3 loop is CATSRDNVHSTEAFF. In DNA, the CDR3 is TGTGCCACCAGCAGAGATAACGTGCATAGCACTGAAGCTTTCTTT.

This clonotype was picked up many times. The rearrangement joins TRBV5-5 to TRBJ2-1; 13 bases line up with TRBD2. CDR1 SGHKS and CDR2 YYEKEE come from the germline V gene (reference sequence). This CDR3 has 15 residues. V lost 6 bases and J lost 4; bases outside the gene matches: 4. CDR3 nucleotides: TGTGCCAGCACCAAGGGACTAGCGGGGTACAATGAGCAGTTCTTC. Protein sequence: CASTKGLAGYNEQFF.

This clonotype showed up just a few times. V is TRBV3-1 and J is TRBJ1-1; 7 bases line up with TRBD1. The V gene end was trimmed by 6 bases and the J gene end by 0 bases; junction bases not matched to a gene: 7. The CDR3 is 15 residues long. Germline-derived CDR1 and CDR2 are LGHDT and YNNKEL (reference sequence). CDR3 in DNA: TGTGCCAGCAGGCCCCGACAGGGAGTGAACACTGAAGCTTTCTTT. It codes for CASRPRQGVNTEAFF.

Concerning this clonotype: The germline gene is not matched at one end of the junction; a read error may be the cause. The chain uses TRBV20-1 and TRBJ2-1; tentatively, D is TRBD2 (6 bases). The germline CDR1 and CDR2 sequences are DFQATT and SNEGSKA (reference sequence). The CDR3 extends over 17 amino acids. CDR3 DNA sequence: TGCAGTGCCCCCGATGTTCTAGGGGAGGCTACCTACAATGAACAGTTCTTC. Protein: CSAPDVLGEATYNEQFF.

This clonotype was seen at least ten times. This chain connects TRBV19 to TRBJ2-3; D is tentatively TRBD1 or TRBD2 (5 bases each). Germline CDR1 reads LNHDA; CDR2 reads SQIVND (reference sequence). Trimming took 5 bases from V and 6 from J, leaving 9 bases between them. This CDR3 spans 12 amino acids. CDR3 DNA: TGTGCCAGTAGTTTCGGGGCGGATACGCAGTATTTT. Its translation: CASSFGADTQYF.

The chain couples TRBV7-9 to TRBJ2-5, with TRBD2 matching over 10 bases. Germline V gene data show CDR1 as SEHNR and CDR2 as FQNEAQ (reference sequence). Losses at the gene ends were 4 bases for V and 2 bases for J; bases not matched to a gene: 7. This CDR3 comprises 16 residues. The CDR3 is CASSWDSGGLQETQYF. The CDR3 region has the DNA TGTGCCAGCAGCTGGGATAGCGGGGGGCTTCAAGAGACCCAGTACTTC.

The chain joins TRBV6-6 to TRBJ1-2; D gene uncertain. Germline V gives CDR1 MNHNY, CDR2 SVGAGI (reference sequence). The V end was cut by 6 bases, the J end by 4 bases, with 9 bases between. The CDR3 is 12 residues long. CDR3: CASSFEGYGYTF. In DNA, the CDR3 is TGTGCCAGCAGCTTTGAAGGCTATGGCTACACCTTC.

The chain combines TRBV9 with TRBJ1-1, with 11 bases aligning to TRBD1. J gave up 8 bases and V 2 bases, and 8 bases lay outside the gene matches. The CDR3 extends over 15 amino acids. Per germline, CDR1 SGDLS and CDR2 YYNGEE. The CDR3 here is CASSVMPGQGGEAFF. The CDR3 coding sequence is TGTGCCAGCAGCGTGATGCCGGGACAGGGGGGAGAAGCTTTCTTT.

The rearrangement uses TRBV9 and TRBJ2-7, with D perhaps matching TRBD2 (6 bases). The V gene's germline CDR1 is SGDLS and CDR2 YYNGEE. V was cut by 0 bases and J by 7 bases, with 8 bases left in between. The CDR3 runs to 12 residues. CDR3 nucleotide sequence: TGTGCCAGCAGCGTAGCGGGGACTGAGCAGTACTTC. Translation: CASSVAGTEQYF.

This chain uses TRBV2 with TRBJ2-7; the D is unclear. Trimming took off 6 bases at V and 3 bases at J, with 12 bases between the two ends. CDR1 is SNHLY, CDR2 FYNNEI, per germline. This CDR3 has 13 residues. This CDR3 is CASRTDPRYEQYF. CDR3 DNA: TGTGCCAGCAGGACCGACCCGCGCTACGAGCAGTACTTC.

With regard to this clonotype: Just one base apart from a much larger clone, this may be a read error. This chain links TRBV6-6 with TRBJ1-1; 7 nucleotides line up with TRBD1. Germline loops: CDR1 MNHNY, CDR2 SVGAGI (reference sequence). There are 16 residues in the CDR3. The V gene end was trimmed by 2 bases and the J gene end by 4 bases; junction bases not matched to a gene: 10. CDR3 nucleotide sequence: TGTGCCAGCAGTTACCACCCAGGGACAGAGAGCACTGAAGCTTTCTTT. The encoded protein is CASSYHPGTESTEAFF.

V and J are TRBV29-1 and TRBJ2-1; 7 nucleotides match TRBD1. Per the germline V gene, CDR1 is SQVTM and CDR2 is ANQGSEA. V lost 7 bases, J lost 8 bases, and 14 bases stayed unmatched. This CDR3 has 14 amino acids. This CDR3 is CSGPSAGGGDEQFF. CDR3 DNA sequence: TGCAGCGGCCCCTCAGCAGGGGGTGGTGATGAGCAGTTCTTC.

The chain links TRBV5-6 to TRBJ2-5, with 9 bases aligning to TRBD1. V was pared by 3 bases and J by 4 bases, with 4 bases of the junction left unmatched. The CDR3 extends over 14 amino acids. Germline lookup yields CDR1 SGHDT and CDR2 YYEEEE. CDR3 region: CASSWDREGETQYF. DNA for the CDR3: TGTGCCAGCAGCTGGGACAGGGAGGGAGAGACCCAGTACTTC.

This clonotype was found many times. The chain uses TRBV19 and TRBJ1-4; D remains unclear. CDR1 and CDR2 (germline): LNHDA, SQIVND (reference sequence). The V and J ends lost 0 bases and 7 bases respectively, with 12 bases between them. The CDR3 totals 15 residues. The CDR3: CASSIEREESEKLFF. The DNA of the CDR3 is TGTGCCAGTAGTATAGAGAGGGAGGAGAGTGAAAAACTGTTTTTT.

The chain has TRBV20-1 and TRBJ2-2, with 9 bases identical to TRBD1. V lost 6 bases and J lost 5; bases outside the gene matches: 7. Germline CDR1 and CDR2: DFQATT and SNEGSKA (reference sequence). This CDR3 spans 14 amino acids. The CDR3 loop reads CSARQGDGTGELFF. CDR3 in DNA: TGCAGTGCGAGACAGGGGGATGGAACCGGGGAGCTGTTTTTT.

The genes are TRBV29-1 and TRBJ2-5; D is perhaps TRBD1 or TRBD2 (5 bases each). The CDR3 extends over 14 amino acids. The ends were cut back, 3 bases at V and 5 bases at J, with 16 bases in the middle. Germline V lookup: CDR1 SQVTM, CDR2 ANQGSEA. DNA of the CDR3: TGCAGCGTTGACGAGGGGATCCCCGGGGAGACCCAGTACTTC. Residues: CSVDEGIPGETQYF.

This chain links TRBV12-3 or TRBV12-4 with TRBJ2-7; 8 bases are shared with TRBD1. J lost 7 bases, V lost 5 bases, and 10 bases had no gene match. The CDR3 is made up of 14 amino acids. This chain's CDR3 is CASSDPGTGSEQYF. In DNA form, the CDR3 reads TGTGCCAGCAGTGACCCCGGGACAGGATCGGAGCAGTACTTC.

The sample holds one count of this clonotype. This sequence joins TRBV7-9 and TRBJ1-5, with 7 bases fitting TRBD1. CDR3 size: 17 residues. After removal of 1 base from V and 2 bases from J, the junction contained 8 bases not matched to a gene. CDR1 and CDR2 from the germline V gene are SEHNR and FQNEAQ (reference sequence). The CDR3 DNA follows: TGTGCCAGCAGCTTAGGACAGGGCGGGTCGGGCAATCAGCCCCAGCATTTT. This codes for CASSLGQGGSGNQPQHF.

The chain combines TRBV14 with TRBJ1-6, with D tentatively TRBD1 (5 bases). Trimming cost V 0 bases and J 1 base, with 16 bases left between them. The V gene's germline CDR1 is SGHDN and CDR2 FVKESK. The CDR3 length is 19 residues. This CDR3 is CASSQEVSLAGSYNSPLHF. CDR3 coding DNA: TGTGCCAGCAGCCAAGAAGTATCGCTTGCAGGGTCCTATAATTCACCCCTCCACTTT.